A selection of T cell receptor beta chains follows, all from one sample in a study of response to subunit inactivated influenza vaccine. TCRdb reprocessed the RT-PCR reads with MiXCR, giving one entry per CDR3 protein. In the table there are roughly 780,000 distinct CDR3 sequences, about 18% of which are singletons. The source material was PBMCs from blood, sampled roughly 5 days after vaccination. These receptors all stem from a man in his forties or fifties who received an inactivated influenza vaccine. Both conserved end residues are part of each CDR3. The order of the fields is CDR3 length, V gene, D gene, clone size, J gene, CDR3 protein, CDR3 DNA. D genes are given only for firm matches. Not every row has a clone size; where given, it reads once, few, many or a size class.

15,TRBV20-1,TRBD1,few,TRBJ1-5,CSATDRGLLNQPQHF,TGCAGTGCTACTGACAGGGGGCTACTCAATCAGCCCCAGCATTTT
12,TRBV12-3/TRBV12-4,.,few,TRBJ1-2,CASSRNRYGYTF,TGTGCCAGCAGCCGAAACAGGTACGGCTACACCTTC
18,TRBV5-1,.,few,TRBJ2-5,CASSLGGRGYPYQETQYF,TGCGCCAGCAGCTTGGGAGGTCGAGGCTACCCGTACCAAGAGACCCAGTACTTC
15,TRBV4-2,TRBD2,.,TRBJ2-3,CASSQVPGGGGTQYF,TGTGCCAGCAGCCAAGTTCCTGGCGGGGGGGGTACGCAGTATTTT
14,TRBV7-9,.,.,TRBJ2-6,CASSPGRGANVLTF,TGTGCCAGCAGTCCCGGCCGTGGGGCCAACGTCCTGACTTTC
15,TRBV2,.,.,TRBJ2-2,CASSLTGLRTGELFF,TGTGCCAGCAGCCTAACGGGACTCCGCACCGGGGAGCTGTTTTTT
12,TRBV7-2,.,many,TRBJ2-4,CASSSNGNIQYF,TGTGCCAGCAGCTCTAACGGGAACATTCAGTACTTC
16,TRBV20-1,.,few,TRBJ2-1,CSARDVQGYSYNEQFF,TGCAGTGCTAGAGATGTGCAGGGCTACTCCTACAATGAGCAGTTCTTC
15,TRBV3-1,TRBD1,few,TRBJ1-2,CASSLQSGQGNGYTF,TGTGCCAGCAGCCTGCAGTCCGGACAGGGGAATGGCTACACCTTC
17,TRBV20-1,TRBD2,few,TRBJ2-3,CSPGLAGEDPFTDTQYF,TGCAGCCCAGGCCTCGCGGGGGAGGACCCTTTCACAGATACGCAGTATTTT
15,TRBV4-3,.,few,TRBJ1-2,CASSQDRQGPYGYTF,TGCGCCAGCAGCCAAGATCGGCAGGGGCCCTATGGCTACACCTTC
16,TRBV5-5,TRBD1,.,TRBJ2-3,CASSYPSGQGPDTQYF,TGTGCCAGCAGCTACCCATCGGGACAGGGACCAGATACGCAGTATTTT
13,TRBV28,.,few,TRBJ1-1,CASRWAPNTEAFF,TGTGCCAGCAGATGGGCCCCGAACACTGAAGCTTTCTTT
14,TRBV9,.,few,TRBJ2-1,CASSARGSYNEQFF,TGTGCCAGCAGCGCCAGGGGCTCCTACAATGAGCAGTTCTTC
14,TRBV6-2/TRBV6-3,.,few,TRBJ2-7,CASATSQQKNEQYF,TGTGCCAGCGCAACATCGCAACAAAAGAACGAGCAGTACTTC
14,TRBV5-1,.,.,TRBJ2-3,CASSPGSSGDTQYF,TGCGCCAGCAGCCCTGGCTCAAGCGGAGATACGCAGTATTTT
16,TRBV4-1,TRBD1,.,TRBJ1-2,CASSQVWAGQGYGYTF,TGCGCCAGCAGCCAAGTATGGGCAGGACAGGGCTATGGCTACACCTTC
14,TRBV5-1,.,.,TRBJ2-2,CASRLHQGPGELFF,TGCGCCAGCAGACTACACCAGGGTCCCGGGGAGCTGTTTTTT
14,TRBV20-1,TRBD2,.,TRBJ2-5,CSARDEGGGETQYF,TGCAGTGCTAGAGATGAGGGCGGGGGGGAGACCCAGTACTTC
13,TRBV28,.,.,TRBJ2-1,CASNKEAELKEFF,TGTGCCAGCAACAAAGAGGCTGAATTAAAGGAGTTCTTC
12,TRBV7-2,.,.,TRBJ2-3,CASSPARGRQYF,TGTGCCAGCAGCCCAGCCAGGGGCAGGCAGTATTTT
14,TRBV10-3,.,few,TRBJ2-2,CATRSTGNTGELFF,TGTGCCACGAGAAGTACAGGGAACACCGGGGAGCTGTTTTTT
14,TRBV28,.,.,TRBJ2-7,CASRVSGDPYEQYF,TGTGCCAGCAGAGTGTCGGGAGACCCCTACGAGCAGTACTTC
15,TRBV6-1,.,.,TRBJ2-1,CASRVRGDSYNEQFF,TGTGCCAGCAGAGTCCGGGGCGACTCCTACAATGAGCAGTTCTTC
15,TRBV15,TRBD1,few,TRBJ2-6,CATSRDTGGPNVLTF,TGTGCCACCAGCAGAGATACAGGGGGTCCCAACGTCCTGACTTTC
13,TRBV12-3/TRBV12-4,.,.,TRBJ2-5,CASSFSGWVTQYF,TGTGCCAGCAGTTTTAGTGGGTGGGTGACCCAGTACTTC
12,TRBV10-3,.,few,TRBJ2-7,CAIGRVSYEQYF,TGTGCCATCGGGCGTGTCTCCTACGAGCAGTACTTC
15,TRBV6-2/TRBV6-3,TRBD1,once,TRBJ2-1,CASSKQGGPHNEQFF,TGTGCCAGCAGCAAACAGGGGGGACCCCACAATGAGCAGTTCTTC
13,TRBV12-3/TRBV12-4,.,many,TRBJ2-3,CASSFISTDTQYF,TGTGCCAGCAGTTTTATTAGCACAGATACGCAGTATTTT